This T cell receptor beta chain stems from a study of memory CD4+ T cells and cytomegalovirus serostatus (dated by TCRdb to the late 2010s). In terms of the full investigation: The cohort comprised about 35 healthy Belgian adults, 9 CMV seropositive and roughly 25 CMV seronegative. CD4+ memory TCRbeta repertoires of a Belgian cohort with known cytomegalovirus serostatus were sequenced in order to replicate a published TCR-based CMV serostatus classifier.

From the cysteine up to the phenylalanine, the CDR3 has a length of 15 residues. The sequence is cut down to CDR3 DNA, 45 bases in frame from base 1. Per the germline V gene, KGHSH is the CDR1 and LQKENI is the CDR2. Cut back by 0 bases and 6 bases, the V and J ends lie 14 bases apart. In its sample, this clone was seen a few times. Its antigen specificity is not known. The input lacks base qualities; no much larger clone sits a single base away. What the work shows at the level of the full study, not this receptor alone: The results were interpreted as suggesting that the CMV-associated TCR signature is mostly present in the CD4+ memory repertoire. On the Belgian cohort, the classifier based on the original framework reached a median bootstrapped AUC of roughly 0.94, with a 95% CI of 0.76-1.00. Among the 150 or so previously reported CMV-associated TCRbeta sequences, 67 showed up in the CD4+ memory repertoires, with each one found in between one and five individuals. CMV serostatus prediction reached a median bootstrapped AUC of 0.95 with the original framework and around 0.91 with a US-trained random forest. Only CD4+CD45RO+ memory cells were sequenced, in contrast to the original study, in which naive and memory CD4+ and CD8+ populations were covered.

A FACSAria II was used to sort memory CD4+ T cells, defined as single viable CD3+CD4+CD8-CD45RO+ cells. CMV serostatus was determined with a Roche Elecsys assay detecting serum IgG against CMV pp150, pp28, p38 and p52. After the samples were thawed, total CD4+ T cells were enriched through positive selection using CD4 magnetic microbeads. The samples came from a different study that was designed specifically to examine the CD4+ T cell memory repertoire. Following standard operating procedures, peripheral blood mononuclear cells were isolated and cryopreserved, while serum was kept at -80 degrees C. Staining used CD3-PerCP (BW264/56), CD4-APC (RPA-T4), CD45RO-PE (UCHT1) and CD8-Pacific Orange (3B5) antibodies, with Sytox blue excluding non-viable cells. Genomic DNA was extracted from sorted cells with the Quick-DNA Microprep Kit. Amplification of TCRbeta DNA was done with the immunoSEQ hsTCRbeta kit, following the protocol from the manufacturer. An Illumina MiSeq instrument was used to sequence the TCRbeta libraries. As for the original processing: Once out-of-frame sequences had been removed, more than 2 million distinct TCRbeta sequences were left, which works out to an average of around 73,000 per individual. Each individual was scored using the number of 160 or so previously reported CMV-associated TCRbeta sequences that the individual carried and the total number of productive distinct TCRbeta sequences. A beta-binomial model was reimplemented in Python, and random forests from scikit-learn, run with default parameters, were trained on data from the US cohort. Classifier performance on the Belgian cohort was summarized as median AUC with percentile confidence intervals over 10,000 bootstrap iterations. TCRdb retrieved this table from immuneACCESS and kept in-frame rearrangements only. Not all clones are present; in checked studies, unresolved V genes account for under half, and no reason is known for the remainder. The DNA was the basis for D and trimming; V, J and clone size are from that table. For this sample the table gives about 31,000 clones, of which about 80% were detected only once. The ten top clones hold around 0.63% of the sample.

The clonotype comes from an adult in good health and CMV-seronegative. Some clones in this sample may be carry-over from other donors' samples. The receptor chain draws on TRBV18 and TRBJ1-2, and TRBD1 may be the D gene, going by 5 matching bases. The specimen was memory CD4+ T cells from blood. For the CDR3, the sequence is CASSPPKYQGNGYTF. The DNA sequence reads TGTGCCAGCTCACCACCGAAGTACCAGGGAAATGGCTACACCTTC. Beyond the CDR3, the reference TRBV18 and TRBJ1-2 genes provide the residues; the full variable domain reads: NAGVMQNPRHLVRRRGQEARLRCSPMKGHSHVYWYRQLPEEGLKFMVYLQKENIIDESGMPKERFSAEFPKEGPSILRIQQVVRGDSAAYFCASSPPKYQGNGYTFGSGTRLTVV.